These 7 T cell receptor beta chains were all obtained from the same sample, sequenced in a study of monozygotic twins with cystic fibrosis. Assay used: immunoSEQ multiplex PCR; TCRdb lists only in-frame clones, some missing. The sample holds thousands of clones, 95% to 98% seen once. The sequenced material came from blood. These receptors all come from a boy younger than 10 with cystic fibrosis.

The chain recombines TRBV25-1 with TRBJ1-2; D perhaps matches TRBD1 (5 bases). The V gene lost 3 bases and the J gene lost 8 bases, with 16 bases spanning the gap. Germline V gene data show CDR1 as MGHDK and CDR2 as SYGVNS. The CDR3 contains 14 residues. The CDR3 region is CASSDAGRRGGYTF. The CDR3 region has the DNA TGTGCCAGCAGTGATGCGGGACGGAGGGGAGGCTACACCTTC.

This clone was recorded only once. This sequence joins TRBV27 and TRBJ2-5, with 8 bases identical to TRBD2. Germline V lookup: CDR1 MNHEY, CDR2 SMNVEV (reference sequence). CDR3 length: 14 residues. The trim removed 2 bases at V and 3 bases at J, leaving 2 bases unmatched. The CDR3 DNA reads TGTGCCAGCAGTTTAGCACTAGCGGAAGAGACCCAGTACTTC. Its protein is CASSLALAEETQYF.

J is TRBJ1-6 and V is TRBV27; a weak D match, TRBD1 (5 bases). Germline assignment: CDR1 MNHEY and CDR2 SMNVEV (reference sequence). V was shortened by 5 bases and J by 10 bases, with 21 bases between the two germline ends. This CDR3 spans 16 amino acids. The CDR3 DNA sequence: TGTGCCAGCAGTCCCATTTTCAGGCAGGGACTATCACCCCTCCACTTT. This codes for CASSPIFRQGLSPLHF.

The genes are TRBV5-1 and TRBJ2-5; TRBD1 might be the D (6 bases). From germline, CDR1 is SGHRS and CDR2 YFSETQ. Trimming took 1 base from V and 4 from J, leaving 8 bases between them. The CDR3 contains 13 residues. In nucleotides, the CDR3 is TGCGCCAGCAGCTTGCCAGGGGTAGAGACCCAGTACTTC. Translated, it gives CASSLPGVETQYF.

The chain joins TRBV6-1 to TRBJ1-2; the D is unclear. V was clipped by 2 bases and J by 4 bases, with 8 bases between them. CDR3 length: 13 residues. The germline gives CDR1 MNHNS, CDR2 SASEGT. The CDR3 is CASSESPGYGYTF. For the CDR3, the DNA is TGTGCCAGCAGTGAATCGCCAGGCTATGGCTACACCTTC.

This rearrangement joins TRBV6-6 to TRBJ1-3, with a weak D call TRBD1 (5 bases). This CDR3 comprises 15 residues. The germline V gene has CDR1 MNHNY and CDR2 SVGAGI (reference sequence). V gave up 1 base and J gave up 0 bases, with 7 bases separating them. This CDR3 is CASSYFTGSGNTIYF. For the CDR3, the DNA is TGTGCCAGCAGTTACTTTACAGGCTCTGGAAACACCATATATTTT.

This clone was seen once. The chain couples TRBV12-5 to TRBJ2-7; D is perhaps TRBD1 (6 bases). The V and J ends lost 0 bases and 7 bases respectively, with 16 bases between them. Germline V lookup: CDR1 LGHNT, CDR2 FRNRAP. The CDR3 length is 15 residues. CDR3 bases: TGTGCTAGTGGTTTGGTACCGGGACAACCGGGAGAGCAGTACTTC. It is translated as CASGLVPGQPGEQYF.